These 9 T cell receptor beta chains originate from one sample sequenced in a study of Ad26.COV2.S vaccination and SARS-CoV-2 variants. As for treatment: about 20 received Ad26.COV2.S at low or high dose, single or two shots; several received placebo; per-sample allocation not given. Following the first vaccine or placebo injection, samples were taken on day 63. The protocol was immunoSEQ multiplex PCR, while the TCRdb copy is restricted to in-frame clones and leaves out a portion. Altogether some 340,000 clones are present, approximately 86% being singletons, with the ten largest covering around 2%. Sequenced material: peripheral blood, taken in a trial of Ad26.COV2.S vaccine versus placebo. The receptor set was obtained from a person aged 18-65 years who received the Ad26.COV2.S COVID-19 vaccine or a placebo.

This chain joins TRBV6-2 or TRBV6-3 and TRBJ1-6; 8 nucleotides match TRBD1. V lost 2 bases to trimming and J lost 0 bases; unmatched junction nucleotides: 12. Germline CDR1 is MNHEY and CDR2 is SVGEGT. This CDR3 has 20 amino acids. The CDR3 reads CASSYQGTGALFSYNSPLHF. CDR3 coding DNA: TGTGCCAGCAGTTACCAAGGGACAGGAGCTCTGTTCTCCTATAATTCACCCCTCCACTTT.

The chain carries TRBV18 and TRBJ1-1; maybe TRBD1 (6 bases). The CDR3 has 14 amino acids. Germline V gene data show CDR1 as KGHSH and CDR2 as LQKENI. Deletions cut 3 bases from V and 3 bases from J, with 11 bases between. The CDR3 loop reads CASSPQGWDTEAFF. As DNA, the CDR3 is TGTGCCAGCTCACCTCAGGGGTGGGACACTGAAGCTTTCTTT. The full variable domain, its missing parts supplied by reference TRBV18 and TRBJ1-1, is NAGVMQNPRHLVRRRGQEARLRCSPMKGHSHVYWYRQLPEEGLKFMVYLQKENIIDESGMPKERFSAEFPKEGPSILRIQQVVRGDSAAYFCASSPQGWDTEAFFGQGTRLTVV.

The chain has TRBV7-6 and TRBJ1-1; TRBD1 matches at 8 bases. The CDR3 has 14 amino acids. Germline values: CDR1 SGHVS, CDR2 FNYEAQ. J was trimmed by 4 bases and V by 1 base; bases with no gene match: 2. The CDR3 nucleotides are TGTGCCAGCAGCTTAGTCGGACAGGGCACTGAAGCTTTCTTT. It yields the protein CASSLVGQGTEAFF.

The table lists this clone with a count of one. In the same sample, other DNA sequences code for this CDR3. The chain uses TRBV25-1 and TRBJ2-5, with D possibly matching TRBD2 (7 bases). CDR1 is MGHDK, CDR2 SYGVNS, per germline. The CDR3 sequence is 14 residues long. Trimming took off 2 bases at V and 2 bases at J, with 9 bases between the two ends. CDR3 sequence: CASSERGGQETQYF. The CDR3 nucleotides are TGTGCCAGCAGTGAAAGGGGGGGACAAGAGACCCAGTACTTC. The full variable domain, rest sourced from reference TRBV25-1 and TRBJ2-5, is EADIYQTPRYLVIGTGKKITLECSQTMGHDKMYWYQQDPGMELHLIHYSYGVNSTEKGDLSSESTVSRIRTEHFPLTLESARPSHTSQYLCASSERGGQETQYFGPGTRLLVL.

The chain is built from TRBV5-1 and TRBJ2-3; D uncertain. Germline lookup yields CDR1 SGHRS and CDR2 YFSETQ. Between the trimmed V and J ends, which lost 0 bases and 4 bases, there was a span of 6 bases. The CDR3 is made up of 13 amino acids. The CDR3 loop reads CASSLGVPDTQYF. For the CDR3, the DNA is TGCGCCAGCAGCTTGGGGGTGCCAGATACGCAGTATTTT.

This chain joins TRBV5-1 and TRBJ1-6; 7 bases are a match to TRBD1. The length of the CDR3 is 15 residues. V lost 1 base, J lost 9 bases, and 7 bases stayed unmatched. Germline CDR1 and CDR2: SGHRS and YFSETQ. The CDR3 reads CASSLSGTAGSPLHF. For the CDR3, the DNA is TGCGCCAGCAGCTTGTCGGGGACAGCGGGTTCACCCCTCCACTTT.

The chain links TRBV20-1 to TRBJ1-1; D is uncertain. Germline assignment: CDR1 DFQATT and CDR2 SNEGSKA (reference sequence). The CDR3 extends over 12 amino acids. V dropped 3 bases and J dropped 1 base, with 6 bases sitting between them. The CDR3 DNA sequence: TGCAGTGCTAGTCTGGAGAACACTGAAGCTTTCTTT. This codes for CSASLENTEAFF.

This clone showed up just once. The genes are TRBV5-1 and TRBJ2-5; the D is unclear. V lost 4 bases, J lost 5 bases, and 9 bases lay in between. Looked up from germline, CDR1 is SGHRS and CDR2 is YFSETQ. The CDR3 sequence is 12 residues long. The CDR3 bases are TGCGCCAGCAGCCCGGCTCGGGAGACCCAGTACTTC. Residues: CASSPARETQYF. Variable domain in full (rest from reference TRBV5-1 and TRBJ2-5): KAGVTQTPRYLIKTRGQQVTLSCSPISGHRSVSWYQQTPGQGLQFLFEYFSETQRNKGNFPGRFSGRQFSNSRSEMNVSTLELGDSALYLCASSPARETQYFGPGTRLLVL.

The J gene is TRBJ1-1, the V gene TRBV5-4, with a weak D call TRBD1 (5 bases). V was pared by 5 bases and J by 4 bases, with 24 bases between. The CDR3 consists of 17 residues. CDR1 is SGHNT, CDR2 YYREEE, per germline (reference sequence). The CDR3 DNA sequence: TGTGCCAGCAGAGTGGATGGGGGAAAAGGATGGGGCACTGAAGCTTTCTTT. Its protein is CASRVDGGKGWGTEAFF.